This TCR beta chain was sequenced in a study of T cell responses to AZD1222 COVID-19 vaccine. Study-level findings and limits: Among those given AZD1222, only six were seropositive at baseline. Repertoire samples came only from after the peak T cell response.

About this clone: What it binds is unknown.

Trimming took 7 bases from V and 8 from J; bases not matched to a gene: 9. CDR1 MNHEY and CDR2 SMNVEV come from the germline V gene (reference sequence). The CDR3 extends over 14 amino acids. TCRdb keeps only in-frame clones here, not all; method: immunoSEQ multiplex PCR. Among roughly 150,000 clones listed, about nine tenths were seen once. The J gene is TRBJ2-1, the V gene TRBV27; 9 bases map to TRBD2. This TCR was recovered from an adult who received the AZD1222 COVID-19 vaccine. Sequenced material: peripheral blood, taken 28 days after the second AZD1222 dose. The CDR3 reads CASTLAGVGHEQFF. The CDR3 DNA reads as TGTGCCAGCACCTTAGCGGGAGTTGGCCATGAGCAGTTCTTC.